Listed below are T cell receptor beta chains from one sample, sequenced in a study of blood T cell repertoires in COVID-19. Using immunoSEQ multiplex PCR, the repertoire was profiled, and TCRdb retains in-frame clones only, with some absent. The sample contains some 100,000 clones, more than 80% of which appear only once. The sample consisted of peripheral blood. These receptors originate from a human donor in a cohort sampled during active COVID-19. Both conserved end residues are part of each CDR3. The D gene is left open where the match is weak. Some rows mark clone size as missing; the rest say once, few, many or name a class of expanded clone.

clone_size: NA
j_call: TRBJ1-1
d_call: TRBD1
v_call: TRBV4-2
cdr3_nt: TGTGCCAGCAGCCAAGGCGACAGGGTCACTGAAGCTTTCTTT
cdr3_aa: CASSQGDRVTEAFF

clone_size: once
j_call: TRBJ1-2
d_call: NA
v_call: TRBV6-2/TRBV6-3
cdr3_nt: TGTGCCAGCAGTTACTCGACGTCGGCAGGGCCTGCCCGGCACTATGGCTACACCTTC
cdr3_aa: CASSYSTSAGPARHYGYTF

clone_size: NA
j_call: TRBJ1-4
d_call: TRBD1
v_call: TRBV3-1/TRBV3-2
cdr3_nt: TGTGCCAGCAGCCAAGGCGGGACAGGCGACCGAAAACTGTTTTTT
cdr3_aa: CASSQGGTGDRKLFF

clone_size: NA
j_call: TRBJ2-1
d_call: NA
v_call: TRBV7-3
cdr3_nt: TGTGCCAGCAGCTTAGCGCCATACAATGAGCAGTTCTTC
cdr3_aa: CASSLAPYNEQFF

clone_size: NA
j_call: TRBJ1-1
d_call: NA
v_call: TRBV2
cdr3_nt: TGTGCCAGCAGTGAAGCGCGGGGGGCATCCGGTACTGAAGCTTTCTTT
cdr3_aa: CASSEARGASGTEAFF

clone_size: NA
j_call: TRBJ1-5
d_call: NA
v_call: TRBV10-3
cdr3_nt: TGTGCCATCAGTGACACGGTGAATAATCAGCCCCAGCATTTT
cdr3_aa: CAISDTVNNQPQHF

clone_size: NA
j_call: TRBJ1-6
d_call: NA
v_call: TRBV4-3
cdr3_nt: TGCGCCAGCAGCCAAGATGCGGGGGGGGATTCACCCCTCCACTTT
cdr3_aa: CASSQDAGGDSPLHF

clone_size: NA
j_call: TRBJ1-6
d_call: NA
v_call: TRBV27
cdr3_nt: TGTGCCAGCAGCCGATCTATTAATTCACCCCTCCACTTT
cdr3_aa: CASSRSINSPLHF

clone_size: NA
j_call: TRBJ2-7
d_call: NA
v_call: TRBV4-3
cdr3_nt: TGCGCCAGCAGCCAAGAAGGAGCTAGCTCCGAGCAGTACTTC
cdr3_aa: CASSQEGASSEQYF

clone_size: NA
j_call: TRBJ1-6
d_call: TRBD1
v_call: TRBV5-6
cdr3_nt: TGTGCCAGCAGCTGGGGGACAGGGGTGAATTCACCCCTCCACTTT
cdr3_aa: CASSWGTGVNSPLHF

clone_size: NA
j_call: TRBJ2-3
d_call: NA
v_call: TRBV5-4
cdr3_nt: TGCTCCTCGCGGGCACCGATCACAGATACGCAGTATTTT
cdr3_aa: CSSRAPITDTQYF

clone_size: NA
j_call: TRBJ2-7
d_call: TRBD1
v_call: TRBV29-1
cdr3_nt: TGCAGCGCCTCCTGGGGGACAGGGGCCACCGAGCAGTACTTC
cdr3_aa: CSASWGTGATEQYF

clone_size: once
j_call: TRBJ2-3
d_call: TRBD2
v_call: TRBV7-9
cdr3_nt: TGTGCCAGCAGCTTTCGTCGACTAGCGGGGGGGGGCACAGATACGCAGTATTTT
cdr3_aa: CASSFRRLAGGGTDTQYF

clone_size: NA
j_call: TRBJ2-5
d_call: NA
v_call: TRBV4-1
cdr3_nt: TGCGCCAGCAGCCAATATCAGGGACTCATCGAGACCCAGTACTTC
cdr3_aa: CASSQYQGLIETQYF

clone_size: NA
j_call: TRBJ2-3
d_call: TRBD2
v_call: TRBV4-1
cdr3_nt: TGCGCCAGCAGCCACGCCGGGACTAGGAGCACAGATACGCAGTATTTT
cdr3_aa: CASSHAGTRSTDTQYF

clone_size: NA
j_call: TRBJ1-3
d_call: NA
v_call: TRBV19
cdr3_nt: TGTGCCAGTAGGGGGGCTAGCTCTGGAAACACCATATATTTT
cdr3_aa: CASRGASSGNTIYF

clone_size: NA
j_call: TRBJ2-7
d_call: TRBD1
v_call: TRBV10-2
cdr3_nt: TGCGCCAGCAGTGAGAGGGACAGATTGTCCGAGCAGTACTTC
cdr3_aa: CASSERDRLSEQYF

clone_size: few
j_call: TRBJ2-3
d_call: NA
v_call: TRBV7-2
cdr3_nt: TGTGCCAGCAGCTTAGGGCTAGCCTACACAGATACGCAGTATTTT
cdr3_aa: CASSLGLAYTDTQYF

clone_size: NA
j_call: TRBJ1-2
d_call: TRBD1
v_call: TRBV28
cdr3_nt: TGTGCCATAGGGGGCAGGAGCTATGGCTACACCTTC
cdr3_aa: CAIGGRSYGYTF

clone_size: few
j_call: TRBJ1-2
d_call: TRBD1
v_call: TRBV20-1
cdr3_nt: TGCAGTGCTAACAGGGGAGGCGGCTACACCTTC
cdr3_aa: CSANRGGGYTF

clone_size: NA
j_call: TRBJ1-5
d_call: TRBD1
v_call: TRBV7-9
cdr3_nt: TGTGCCAGCAGCCTACAGGGACAGGTAAATCAGCCCCAGCATTTT
cdr3_aa: CASSLQGQVNQPQHF

clone_size: NA
j_call: TRBJ1-4
d_call: TRBD1
v_call: TRBV6-6
cdr3_nt: TGTGCCAGCAGTACCGGACAGGGGGTGGTAATTGAAAAACTGTTTTTT
cdr3_aa: CASSTGQGVVIEKLFF

clone_size: NA
j_call: TRBJ1-5
d_call: NA
v_call: TRBV3-1/TRBV3-2
cdr3_nt: TGTGCCAGCAGCCTAACGGGTCGCCAGCCCCAGCATTTT
cdr3_aa: CASSLTGRQPQHF

clone_size: NA
j_call: TRBJ2-1
d_call: NA
v_call: TRBV6-1
cdr3_nt: TGTGCCAGCAGTGAATTCCAACTAGCCCCCTACAATGAGCAGTTCTTC
cdr3_aa: CASSEFQLAPYNEQFF

clone_size: NA
j_call: TRBJ2-6
d_call: NA
v_call: TRBV2
cdr3_nt: TGTGCCATTCTCCGGGACACGCTCCTCTCTGGGGCCAACGTCCTGACTTTC
cdr3_aa: CAILRDTLLSGANVLTF

clone_size: NA
j_call: TRBJ2-2
d_call: TRBD2
v_call: TRBV9
cdr3_nt: TGTGCCAGCAGCGTTAGCGGGGCTAACACCGGGGAGCTGTTTTTT
cdr3_aa: CASSVSGANTGELFF

clone_size: NA
j_call: TRBJ2-7
d_call: NA
v_call: TRBV12-3/TRBV12-4
cdr3_nt: TGTGCCAGCAGTTGGACAGTGCCCTACGAGCAGTACTTC
cdr3_aa: CASSWTVPYEQYF

clone_size: NA
j_call: TRBJ2-5
d_call: NA
v_call: TRBV28
cdr3_nt: TGTGCCAGCAGTTTATCGTCAGGAGGGGAGACCCAGTACTTC
cdr3_aa: CASSLSSGGETQYF

clone_size: NA
j_call: TRBJ2-2
d_call: NA
v_call: TRBV28
cdr3_nt: TGTGCCAGCAGACAGATCGCGAACACCGGGGAGCTGTTTTTT
cdr3_aa: CASRQIANTGELFF

clone_size: NA
j_call: TRBJ2-2
d_call: NA
v_call: TRBV6-5
cdr3_nt: TGTGCCAGCTACCCCCTCGGGACCGGGGAGCTGTTTTTT
cdr3_aa: CASYPLGTGELFF

clone_size: NA
j_call: TRBJ2-7
d_call: NA
v_call: TRBV6-6
cdr3_nt: TGTGCCAGCAGTTACTCAGAGTTCTCCTACGAGCAGTACTTC
cdr3_aa: CASSYSEFSYEQYF

clone_size: NA
j_call: TRBJ2-1
d_call: NA
v_call: TRBV4-2
cdr3_nt: TGTGCCAGCAGCCACGAAACACCGGGGAGCTCCTACAATGAGCAGTTCTTC
cdr3_aa: CASSHETPGSSYNEQFF

clone_size: once
j_call: TRBJ1-1
d_call: TRBD1
v_call: TRBV6-5
cdr3_nt: TGTGCCAGCAGGGGACAGGGTGGGACTGAAGCTTTCTTT
cdr3_aa: CASRGQGGTEAFF

clone_size: NA
j_call: TRBJ1-2
d_call: NA
v_call: TRBV18
cdr3_nt: TGTGCCAGCTCACCCCAACAGGGTTCTGGGGGCTACACCTTC
cdr3_aa: CASSPQQGSGGYTF

clone_size: NA
j_call: TRBJ2-7
d_call: TRBD1
v_call: TRBV7-9
cdr3_nt: TGTGCCAGCAGCTGGGGATGGCAGGGGGCCGACGAGCAGTACTTC
cdr3_aa: CASSWGWQGADEQYF

clone_size: NA
j_call: TRBJ2-7
d_call: TRBD1
v_call: TRBV7-2
cdr3_nt: TGTGCCAGCAGCTTAATTCAGGGGGCTTACGAGCAGTACTTC
cdr3_aa: CASSLIQGAYEQYF

clone_size: NA
j_call: TRBJ2-7
d_call: TRBD1
v_call: TRBV5-1
cdr3_nt: TGCGCCAGCAGCTTGGCGGGACAGGGGGGCGAGCAGTACTTC
cdr3_aa: CASSLAGQGGEQYF

clone_size: NA
j_call: TRBJ2-1
d_call: NA
v_call: TRBV28
cdr3_nt: TGTGCCAGCAGTCTCCTCCCCATTCGAGATGAGCAGTTCTTC
cdr3_aa: CASSLLPIRDEQFF

clone_size: once
j_call: TRBJ1-1
d_call: NA
v_call: TRBV19
cdr3_nt: TGTGCCAGTACCAGAAGCGTCATGAACACTGAAGCTTTCTTT
cdr3_aa: CASTRSVMNTEAFF

clone_size: once
j_call: TRBJ1-2
d_call: NA
v_call: TRBV7-9
cdr3_nt: TGTGCCAGCAGCTTATATAACAGGCCAGTTGGCTACACCTTC
cdr3_aa: CASSLYNRPVGYTF

clone_size: NA
j_call: TRBJ2-4
d_call: NA
v_call: TRBV12-3/TRBV12-4
cdr3_nt: TGTGCCAGCAGTTTGGAGACCGGGTCTTATCAGTACTTC
cdr3_aa: CASSLETGSYQYF

clone_size: NA
j_call: TRBJ1-1
d_call: NA
v_call: TRBV2
cdr3_nt: TGTGCCAGCAGCATTATGCAGGGTAACACTGAAGCTTTCTTT
cdr3_aa: CASSIMQGNTEAFF

clone_size: NA
j_call: TRBJ1-1
d_call: TRBD1
v_call: TRBV15
cdr3_nt: TGTGCCACCAGCCCCGGGACAGGCTACACTGAAGCTTTCTTT
cdr3_aa: CATSPGTGYTEAFF

clone_size: few
j_call: TRBJ1-5
d_call: TRBD1
v_call: TRBV3-1/TRBV3-2
cdr3_nt: TGTGCCAGCAGCGGAAACAGGGGGCATTTCGGTCAGCCCCAGCATTTT
cdr3_aa: CASSGNRGHFGQPQHF